This T cell receptor beta chain was recorded in a study of CD8+ T cells in alopecia areata. Study-level points and caveats: Among the top 100, expanded CD8+ clones were significantly decreased by tofacitinib, as was scalp clonality. Throughout tofacitinib, many expanded lesional clones continued to persist in scalp and blood. Normal scalp showed lower clonality than lesional scalp, especially alopecia totalis/universalis.

Germline CDR1 and CDR2: SGHRS and YFSETQ. The germline V and J ends were trimmed by 1 base and 1 base, with 7 bases remaining between them. The CDR3 covers 14 residues. As regards this clone: Its matching antigen is unknown.

Described treatment: oral pan-JAK inhibitor, 5-10 mg twice daily. Patients with alopecia areata provided lesional scalp punch biopsies as well as peripheral blood. As the sequencing template, cDNA was produced by extracting RNA and reverse transcribing it. The table came from immunoSEQ multiplex PCR; TCRdb's copy has only in-frame clones and leaves some out. Of more than 200,000 clones detected, approximately 70% appear once; the ten largest clones hold around 1.3%. The source was CD4+ T cells sorted from blood, collected around week 42, from a patient treated with tofacitinib. This rearrangement joins TRBV5-1 to TRBJ2-3; no firm D call. The TCR comes from a human donor with alopecia areata. The CDR3 protein is CASSLLTRTDTQYF. Written as DNA, the CDR3 is TGCGCCAGCAGCTTGCTCACCCGCACAGATACGCAGTATTTT.